This entry describes one T cell receptor (beta chain). Its antigen is not yet known. The sample holds no much larger clone one base away, and base qualities are not on file. To sequence the TCRbeta CDR3 region, genomic DNA was isolated from the sorted cells. The immunoSEQ Assay was used for sequencing of TCRbeta CDR3 regions. TCRdb mirrors the immuneACCESS table, restricted to in-frame sequences. Some clones are absent from its copies; in checked studies, under half trace to an unresolved V gene, and the reason for the others is unknown. For this sample the table gives fewer than 140,000 clones, of which 90% were detected only once. In total, the top ten clones hold about 0.5% of the sample. V is shortened by 3 bases, J by 3 bases, and the region joining them spans 11 bases. The CDR3 sequence holds 14 residues, the cysteine and phenylalanine included. Of all the DNA, just the CDR3 is kept, 42 bases in frame from base 1. CDR1 GTSNPN and CDR2 SVGIG are derived from the germline V gene (reference sequence).

The sample comes from a study of OX40 agonist ivuxolimab in advanced cancers. For the wider study: The costimulatory receptor OX40 (CD134) was targeted by ivuxolimab, a fully human IgG2 agonistic monoclonal antibody. The paper describes the monotherapy dose-escalation part (N ≈ 52 patients) of the phase I trial of ivuxolimab. Of the 50 to 55 dose-escalation patients, hepatocellular carcinoma was present in around 20, melanoma in about 15, renal cell carcinoma in 9 and head and neck cancer in 9. A male proportion of 75% to 85% and a mean age of around 60 years, ranging from about 23 to 90, were recorded for the dose-escalation cohort. Intravenous ivuxolimab was administered to patients every 2 weeks at six dose levels: 0.01, 0.1, 0.3, 1.5, 3 and 10 mg/kg. Partial responses occurred in three dose-escalation patients, of whom one had hepatocellular carcinoma and two had cutaneous melanoma. Peripheral TCRbeta sequencing was intended to test whether TCR sequence diversity was altered and clonal T-cell expansion was caused by ivuxolimab. Patients were allowed to have had prior anti-PD-1, anti-PD-L1 or anti-CTLA-4 therapy, and approximately 40% of the dose-escalation patients had been treated with checkpoint inhibitors.

The paper as a whole reports these results and caveats: In partial responders in the 0.1-3.0 mg/kg groups, normalized peripheral clonal expansion was found to be among the lowest, especially among CD8+ T cells. Which antigens the clonally expanded peripheral T cells were specific for was not determined. After ivuxolimab, CD8+ T cells had more expanded clones than CD4+ T cells on average. Low levels of normalized T-cell clonal expansion were also seen in some patients who did not respond. Clonal expansion of both CD4+ and CD8+ blood T cells was observed from baseline to week 6 at doses 0.1 to 3.0 mg/kg.

Patients with a history of autoimmune disease or receiving systemic immunosuppression were excluded from the trial. Peripheral blood for TCR sequencing was drawn from every dose cohort at baseline, at cycle 4 day 1 and at cycle 7 day 1. Samples were obtained from an open-label, multicenter, first-in-human phase I dose-escalation trial of ivuxolimab. Adults with locally advanced or metastatic head and neck squamous cell, hepatocellular, melanoma or renal cell carcinoma were enrolled in the trial. Before TCR sequencing, CD4+ T cells and CD8+ T cells from peripheral blood were sorted into separate populations.

The chain uses TRBV30 and TRBJ2-2; TRBD1 is a weak D gene call, 6 bases matching. The receptor comes from an adult with an advanced solid tumor such as melanoma, head and neck, liver or kidney cancer. The sequenced sample was CD4+ or CD8+ T cells sorted from blood, obtained in a trial of the OX40 agonist ivuxolimab. The DNA reads as follows: TGTGCCTGGAGACAGGGAAAGGACACCGGGGAGCTGTTTTTT. This translates into CAWRQGKDTGELFF. Reference TRBV30 and TRBJ2-2 proteins supply the regions before and after the CDR3; the full variable domain is: SQTIHQWPATLVQPVGSPLSLECTVEGTSNPNLYWYRQAAGRGLQLLFYSVGIGQISSEVPQNLSASRPQDRQFILSSKKLLLSDSGFYLCAWRQGKDTGELFFGEGSRLTVL.